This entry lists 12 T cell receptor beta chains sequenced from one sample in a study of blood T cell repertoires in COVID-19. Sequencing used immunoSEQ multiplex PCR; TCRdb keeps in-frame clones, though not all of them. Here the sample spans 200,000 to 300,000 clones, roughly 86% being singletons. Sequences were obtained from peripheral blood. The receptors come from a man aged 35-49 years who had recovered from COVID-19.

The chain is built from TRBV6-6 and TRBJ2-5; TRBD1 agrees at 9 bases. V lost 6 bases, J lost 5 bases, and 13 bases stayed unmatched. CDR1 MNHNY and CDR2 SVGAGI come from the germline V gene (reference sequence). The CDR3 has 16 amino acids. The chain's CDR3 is CASSPARGQGLETQYF. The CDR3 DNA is TGTGCCAGCAGCCCCGCGAGGGGACAGGGTTTGGAGACCCAGTACTTC.

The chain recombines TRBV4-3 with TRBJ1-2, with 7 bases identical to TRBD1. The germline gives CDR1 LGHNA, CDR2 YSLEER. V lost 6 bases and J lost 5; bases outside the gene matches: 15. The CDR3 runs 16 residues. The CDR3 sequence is CASSNSLGQERYGYTF. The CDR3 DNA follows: TGCGCCAGCAGTAACTCCTTAGGACAGGAGCGTTATGGCTACACCTTC.

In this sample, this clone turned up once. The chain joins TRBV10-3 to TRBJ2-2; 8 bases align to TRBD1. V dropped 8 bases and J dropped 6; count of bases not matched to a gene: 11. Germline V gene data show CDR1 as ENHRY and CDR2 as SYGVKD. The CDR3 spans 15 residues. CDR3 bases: TGTGCCATCCCTCCGGGACAGGATAACGCCGGGGAGCTGTTTTTT. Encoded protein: CAIPPGQDNAGELFF.

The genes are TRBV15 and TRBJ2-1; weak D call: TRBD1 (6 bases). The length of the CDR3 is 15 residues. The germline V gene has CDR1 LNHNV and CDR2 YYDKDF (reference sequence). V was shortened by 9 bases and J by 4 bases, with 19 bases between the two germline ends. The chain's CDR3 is CATSDSGHTYNEQFF. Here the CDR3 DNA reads TGTGCCACGTCAGACTCGGGACATACTTACAATGAGCAGTTCTTC.

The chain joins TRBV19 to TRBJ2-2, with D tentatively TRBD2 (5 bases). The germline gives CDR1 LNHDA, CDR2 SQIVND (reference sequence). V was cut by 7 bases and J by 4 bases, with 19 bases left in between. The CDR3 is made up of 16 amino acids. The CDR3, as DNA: TGTGCCAGTAACGCAGGCCTCTACCGGGGCACCGGGGAGCTGTTTTTT. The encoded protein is CASNAGLYRGTGELFF.

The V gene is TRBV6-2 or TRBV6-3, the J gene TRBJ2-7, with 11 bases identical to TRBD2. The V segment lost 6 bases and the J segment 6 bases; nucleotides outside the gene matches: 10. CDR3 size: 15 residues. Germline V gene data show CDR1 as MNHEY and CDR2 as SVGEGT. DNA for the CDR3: TGTGCCAGCAGCACGACTAGCGGGGTAAACGGCGAGCAGTACTTC. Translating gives CASSTTSGVNGEQYF.

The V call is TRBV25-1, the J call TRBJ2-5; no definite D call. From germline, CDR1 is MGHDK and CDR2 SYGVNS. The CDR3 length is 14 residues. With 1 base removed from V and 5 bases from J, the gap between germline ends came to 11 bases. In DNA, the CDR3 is TGTGCCAGCAGTGAATGGCTAGGAACGGAGACCCAGTACTTC. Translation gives CASSEWLGTETQYF.

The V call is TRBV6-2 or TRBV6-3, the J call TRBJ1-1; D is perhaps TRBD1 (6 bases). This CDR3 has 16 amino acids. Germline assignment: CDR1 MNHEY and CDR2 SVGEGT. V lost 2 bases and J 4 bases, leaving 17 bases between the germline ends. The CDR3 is CASSYGRGAGGTEAFF. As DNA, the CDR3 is TGTGCCAGCAGTTACGGCCGGGGGGCTGGTGGCACTGAAGCTTTCTTT.

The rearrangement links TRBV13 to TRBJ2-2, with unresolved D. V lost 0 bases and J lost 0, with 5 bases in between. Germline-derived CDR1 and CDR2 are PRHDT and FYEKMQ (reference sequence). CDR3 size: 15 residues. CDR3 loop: CASSLGHPNTGELFF. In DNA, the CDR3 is TGTGCCAGCAGCTTAGGACACCCGAACACCGGGGAGCTGTTTTTT. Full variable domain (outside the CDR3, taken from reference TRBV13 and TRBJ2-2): AAGVIQSPRHLIKEKRETATLKCYPIPRHDTVYWYQQGPGQDPQFLISFYEKMQSDKGSIPDRFSAQQFSDYHSELNMSSLELGDSALYFCASSLGHPNTGELFFGEGSRLTVL.

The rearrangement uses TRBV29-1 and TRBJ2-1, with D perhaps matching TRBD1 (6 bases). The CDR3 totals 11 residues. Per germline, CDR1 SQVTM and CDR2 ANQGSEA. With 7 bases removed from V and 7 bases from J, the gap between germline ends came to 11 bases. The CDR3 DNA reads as TGCAGCGCCACAGGGTCGAATGAGCAGTTCTTC. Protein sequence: CSATGSNEQFF.

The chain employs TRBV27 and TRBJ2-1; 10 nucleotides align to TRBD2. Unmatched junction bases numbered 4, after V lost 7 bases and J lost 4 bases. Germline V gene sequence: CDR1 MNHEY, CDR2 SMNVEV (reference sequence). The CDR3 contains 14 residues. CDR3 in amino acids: CASKGLAEYNEQFF. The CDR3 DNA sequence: TGTGCCAGCAAAGGACTAGCGGAATACAATGAGCAGTTCTTC.

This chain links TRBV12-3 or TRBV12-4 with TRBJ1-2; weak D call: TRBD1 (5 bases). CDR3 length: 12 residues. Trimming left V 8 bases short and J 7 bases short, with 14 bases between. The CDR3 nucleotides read TGTGCCAGCGGCCCCAGGGCGAGTGGCTACACCTTC. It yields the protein CASGPRASGYTF.